A selection of T cell receptor beta chains follows, all from one sample in a study of blood T cell repertoires in COVID-19. TCRdb's table, derived via immunoSEQ multiplex PCR, lists solely in-frame clones and lacks some. The sample comprises tens of thousands of clones, around 88% of which are singletons, and around 1.9% rests with the top ten. Material for sequencing was peripheral blood. The source of these receptors is a woman at least 80 years old with active or convalescent COVID-19. Both conserved end residues are part of each CDR3.

TRBJ2-2 | 15 | TRBV5-1 | CASSFNAGRTGELFF
TRBJ1-4 | 16 | TRBV9 | CASSAMTGTGNEKLFF
TRBJ1-5 | 14 | TRBV5-1 | CASSVDSGFQPQHF
TRBJ2-5 | 13 | TRBV2 | CASIWDSQETQYF
TRBJ2-5 | 13 | TRBV19 | CASRYRGGETQYF
TRBJ2-3 | 15 | TRBV5-6 | CASSLASGGTDTQYF
TRBJ1-6 | 16 | TRBV9 | CASSPAWGTANSPLHF
TRBJ2-7 | 14 | TRBV5-1 | CASSLDSHSYEQYF
TRBJ2-7 | 12 | TRBV19 | CASRGEAYEQYF
TRBJ2-5 | 11 | TRBV5-1 | CASSSHSTQYF
TRBJ2-5 | 17 | TRBV4-3 | CASSQGAGSGTPETQYF
TRBJ1-2 | 16 | TRBV27 | CASSSLRGARERGYTF
TRBJ1-2 | 14 | TRBV15 | CATSLSLGGDGYTF
TRBJ1-3 | 15 | TRBV7-9 | CASSPGTGTGNTIYF
TRBJ2-1 | 18 | TRBV4-1 | CASSPPQGGGQGYNEQFF
TRBJ2-3 | 13 | TRBV10-1 | CASSETGRDTQYF
TRBJ1-5 | 12 | TRBV6-2/TRBV6-3 | CASSLDRQPQHF
TRBJ2-7 | 13 | TRBV6-1 | CASTFQGGYEQYF
TRBJ1-1 | 13 | TRBV12-3/TRBV12-4 | CASIGAGDTEAFF
TRBJ2-1 | 14 | TRBV9 | CASSGYGTRDEQFF
TRBJ1-1 | 16 | TRBV18 | CASSPRLQAWETEAFF
TRBJ2-2 | 15 | TRBV18 | CASSPRDTDTGELFF
TRBJ1-5 | 14 | TRBV19 | CASSPVNSNQPQHF
TRBJ1-1 | 13 | TRBV5-4 | CASSFTADTEAFF
TRBJ1-1 | 14 | TRBV7-2 | CASSLDRGGTEAFF
TRBJ1-2 | 14 | TRBV5-6 | CASSLQGQGYGYTF
TRBJ1-2 | 15 | TRBV4-1 | CASSQERVRNYGYTF
TRBJ1-4 | 14 | TRBV7-9 | CASSLIRANEKLFF